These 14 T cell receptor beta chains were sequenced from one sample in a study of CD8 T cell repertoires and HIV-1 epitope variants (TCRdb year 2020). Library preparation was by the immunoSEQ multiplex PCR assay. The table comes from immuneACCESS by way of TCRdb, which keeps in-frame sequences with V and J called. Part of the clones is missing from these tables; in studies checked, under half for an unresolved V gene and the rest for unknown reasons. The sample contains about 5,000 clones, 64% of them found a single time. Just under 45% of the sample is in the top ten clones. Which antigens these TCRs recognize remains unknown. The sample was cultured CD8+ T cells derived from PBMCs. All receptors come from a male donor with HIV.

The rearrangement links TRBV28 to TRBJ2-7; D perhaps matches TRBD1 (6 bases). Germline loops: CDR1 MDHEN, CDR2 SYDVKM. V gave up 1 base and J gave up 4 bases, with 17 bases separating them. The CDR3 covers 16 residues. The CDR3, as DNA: TGTGCCAGCAGTTTATTCAGGGCAGGGGAAGGGTACGAGCAGTACTTC. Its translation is CASSLFRAGEGYEQYF.

CDR3 nucleotide sequence: TGTGCCAGTAGCGCCGGGACAGGGATAGGCTACGAGCAGTACTTC. Protein sequence: CASSAGTGIGYEQYF. This chain joins TRBV19 and TRBJ2-7, with TRBD1 matching over 9 bases. J was trimmed by 3 bases and V by 6 bases; bases with no gene match: 9. Germline assignment: CDR1 LNHDA and CDR2 SQIVND (reference sequence). The CDR3 consists of 15 residues.

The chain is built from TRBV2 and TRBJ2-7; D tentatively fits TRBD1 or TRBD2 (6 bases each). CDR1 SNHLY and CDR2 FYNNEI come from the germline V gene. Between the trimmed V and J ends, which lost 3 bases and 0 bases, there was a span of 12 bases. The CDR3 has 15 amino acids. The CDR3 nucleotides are TGTGCCAGCAGTGAGGGGGGCCTATCCTCCTACGAGCAGTACTTC. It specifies CASSEGGLSSYEQYF. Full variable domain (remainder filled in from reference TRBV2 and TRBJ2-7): EPEVTQTPSHQVTQMGQEVILRCVPISNHLYFYWYRQILGQKVEFLVSFYNNEISEKSEIFDDQFSVERPDGSNFTLKIRSTKLEDSAMYFCASSEGGLSSYEQYFGPGTRLTVT.

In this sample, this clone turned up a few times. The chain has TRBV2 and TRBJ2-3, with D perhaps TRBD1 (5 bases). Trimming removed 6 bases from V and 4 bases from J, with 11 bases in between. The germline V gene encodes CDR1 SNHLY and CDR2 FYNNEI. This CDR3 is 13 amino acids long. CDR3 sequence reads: CASRLLGADTQYF. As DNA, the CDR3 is TGTGCCAGCAGACTCTTAGGGGCAGATACGCAGTATTTT.

The CDR3 DNA reads TGTGCCAGCAGCTTTGGCGAGAGACTCGAGCAGTACTTC. Residues: CASSFGERLEQYF. The chain combines TRBV7-9 with TRBJ2-7, with D unresolved. This CDR3 spans 13 amino acids. Germline values: CDR1 SEHNR, CDR2 FQNEAQ (reference sequence). V dropped 3 bases and J dropped 6 bases, with 12 bases sitting between them.

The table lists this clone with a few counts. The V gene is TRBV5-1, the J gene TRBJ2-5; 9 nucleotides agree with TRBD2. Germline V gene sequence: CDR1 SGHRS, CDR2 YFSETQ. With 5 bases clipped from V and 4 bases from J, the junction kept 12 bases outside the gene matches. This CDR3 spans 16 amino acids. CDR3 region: CASSFYSGRRGETQYF. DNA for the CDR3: TGCGCCAGCAGTTTTTATAGCGGGAGAAGGGGAGAGACCCAGTACTTC.

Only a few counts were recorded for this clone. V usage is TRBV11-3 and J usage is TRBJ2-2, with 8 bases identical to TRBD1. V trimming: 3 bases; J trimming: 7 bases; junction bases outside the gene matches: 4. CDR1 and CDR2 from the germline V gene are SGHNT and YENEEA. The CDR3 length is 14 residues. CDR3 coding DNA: TGTGCCAGCAGCTTTCACAGGGGGATCGGGGAGCTGTTTTTT. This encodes CASSFHRGIGELFF.

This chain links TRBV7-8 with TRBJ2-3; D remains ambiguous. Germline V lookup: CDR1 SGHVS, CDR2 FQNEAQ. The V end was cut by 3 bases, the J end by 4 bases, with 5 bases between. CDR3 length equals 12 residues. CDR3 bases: TGTGCCAGCAGCTTTCTATCAGATACGCAGTATTTT. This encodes CASSFLSDTQYF. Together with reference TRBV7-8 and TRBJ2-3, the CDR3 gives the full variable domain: GAGVSQSPRYKVAKRGQDVALRCDPISGHVSLFWYQQALGQGPEFLTYFQNEAQLDKSGLPSDRFFAERPEGSVSTLKIQRTQQEDSAVYLCASSFLSDTQYFGPGTRLTVL.

The CDR3 region has the DNA TGTGCCAGCAGCTCCGGACAGGGCCAGAACACTGAAGCTTTCTTT. It codes for CASSSGQGQNTEAFF. V usage is TRBV5-4 and J usage is TRBJ1-1, with 8 bases matching TRBD1. Germline V gene lookup returns CDR1 SGHNT and CDR2 YYREEE (reference sequence). After removal of 3 bases from V and 1 base from J, the junction contained 5 bases not matched to a gene. The CDR3 contains 15 residues.

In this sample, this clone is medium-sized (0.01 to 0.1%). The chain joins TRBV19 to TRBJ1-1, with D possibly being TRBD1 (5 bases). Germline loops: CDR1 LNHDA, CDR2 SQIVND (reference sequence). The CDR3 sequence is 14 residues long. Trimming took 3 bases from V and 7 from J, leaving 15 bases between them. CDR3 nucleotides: TGTGCCAGTAGTATTGGCGGGGCAGCCCTTGAAGCTTTCTTT. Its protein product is CASSIGGAALEAFF. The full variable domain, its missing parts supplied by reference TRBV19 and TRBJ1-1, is DGGITQSPKYLFRKEGQNVTLSCEQNLNHDAMYWYRQDPGQGLRLIYYSQIVNDFQKGDIAEGYSVSREKKESFPLTVTSAQKNPTAFYLCASSIGGAALEAFFGQGTRLTVV.

The CDR3 sequence is CASSLSGYEQYF. The CDR3 bases are TGTGCCAGCAGTCTCTCGGGATACGAGCAGTACTTC. This chain links TRBV28 with TRBJ2-7; tentative D call: TRBD2 (5 bases). The length of the CDR3 is 12 residues. In germline, CDR1 is MDHEN, CDR2 SYDVKM. Trimming took 5 bases from V and 4 from J, leaving 9 bases between them. The entire variable domain, with the rest obtained from reference TRBV28 and TRBJ2-7, is as follows: DVKVTQSSRYLVKRTGEKVFLECVQDMDHENMFWYRQDPGLGLRLIYFSYDVKMKEKGDIPEGYSVSREKKERFSLILESASTNQTSMYLCASSLSGYEQYFGPGTRLTVT.

CDR3 DNA: TGCGCCAGCAGCCAAGGGGAGGGTGGCTCACCCCTCCACTTT. It yields the protein CASSQGEGGSPLHF. The gene calls are TRBV4-3 and TRBJ1-6, with D unclear. The V end lost 1 base, the J end lost 10 bases, and 11 bases lay between the germline ends. The CDR3 sequence is 14 residues long. From germline, CDR1 is LGHNA and CDR2 YSLEER.

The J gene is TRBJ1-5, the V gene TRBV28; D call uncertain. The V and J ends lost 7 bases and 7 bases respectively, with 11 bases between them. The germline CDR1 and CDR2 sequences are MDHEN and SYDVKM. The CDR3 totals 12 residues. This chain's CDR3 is CASTPRRQPQHF. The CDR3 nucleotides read TGTGCCAGCACCCCCCGTAGGCAGCCCCAGCATTTT.

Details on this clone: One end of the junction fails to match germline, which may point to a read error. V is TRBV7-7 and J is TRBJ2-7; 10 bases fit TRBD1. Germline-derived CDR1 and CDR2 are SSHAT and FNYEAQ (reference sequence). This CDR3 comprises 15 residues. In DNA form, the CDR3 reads TGTGCTAGCAGCTCCGGGACAGGGGATAACGACGAGCAGTACTTC. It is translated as CASSSGTGDNDEQYF.